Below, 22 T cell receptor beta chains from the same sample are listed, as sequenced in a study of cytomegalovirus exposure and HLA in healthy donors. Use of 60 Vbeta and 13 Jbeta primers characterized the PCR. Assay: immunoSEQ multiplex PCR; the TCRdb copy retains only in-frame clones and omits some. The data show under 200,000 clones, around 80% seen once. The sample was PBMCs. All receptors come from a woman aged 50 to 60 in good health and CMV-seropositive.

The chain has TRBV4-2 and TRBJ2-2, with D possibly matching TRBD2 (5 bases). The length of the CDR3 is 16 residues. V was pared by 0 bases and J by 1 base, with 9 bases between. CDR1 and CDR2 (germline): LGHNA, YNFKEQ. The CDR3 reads CASSQEVGVNTGELFF. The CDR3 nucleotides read TGTGCCAGCAGCCAAGAAGTCGGGGTGAACACCGGGGAGCTGTTTTTT.

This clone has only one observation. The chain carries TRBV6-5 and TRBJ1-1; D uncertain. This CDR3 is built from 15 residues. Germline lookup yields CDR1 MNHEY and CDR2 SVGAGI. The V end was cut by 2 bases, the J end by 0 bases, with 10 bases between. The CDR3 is CASSYLRLMNTEAFF. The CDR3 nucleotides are TGTGCCAGCAGTTACCTCAGGCTTATGAACACTGAAGCTTTCTTT.

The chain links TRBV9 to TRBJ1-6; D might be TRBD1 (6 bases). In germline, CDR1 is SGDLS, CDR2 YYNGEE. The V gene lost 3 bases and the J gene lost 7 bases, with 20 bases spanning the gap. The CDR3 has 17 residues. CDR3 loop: CASSAIASGTLNSPLHF. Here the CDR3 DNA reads TGTGCCAGCAGCGCAATAGCCTCCGGGACACTGAATTCACCCCTCCACTTT.

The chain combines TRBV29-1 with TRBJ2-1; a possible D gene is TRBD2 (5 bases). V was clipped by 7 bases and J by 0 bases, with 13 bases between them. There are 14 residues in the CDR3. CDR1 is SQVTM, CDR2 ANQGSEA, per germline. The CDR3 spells CSASPRSSYNEQFF. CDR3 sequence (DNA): TGCAGCGCTAGCCCCCGGAGCTCCTACAATGAGCAGTTCTTC.

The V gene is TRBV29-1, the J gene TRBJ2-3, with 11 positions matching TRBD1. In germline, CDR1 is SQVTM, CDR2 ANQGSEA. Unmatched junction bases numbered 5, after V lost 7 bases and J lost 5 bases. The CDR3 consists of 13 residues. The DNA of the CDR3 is TGCAGCGCCCCGGGACAGGGGGTAGATACGCAGTATTTT. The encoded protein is CSAPGQGVDTQYF.

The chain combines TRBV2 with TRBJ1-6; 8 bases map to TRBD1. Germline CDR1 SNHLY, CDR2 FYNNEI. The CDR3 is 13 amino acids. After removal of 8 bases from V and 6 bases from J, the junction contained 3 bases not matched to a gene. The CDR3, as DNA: TGTGCCAGCCAGGGGGCAGGTAATTCACCCCTCCACTTT. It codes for CASQGAGNSPLHF.

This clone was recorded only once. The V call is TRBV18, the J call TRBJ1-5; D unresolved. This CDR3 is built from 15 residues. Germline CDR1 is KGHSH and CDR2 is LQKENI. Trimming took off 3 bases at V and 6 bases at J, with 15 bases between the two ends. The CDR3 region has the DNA TGTGCCAGCTCACCTGTGTATGATGGAGGTCAGCCCCAGCATTTT. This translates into CASSPVYDGGQPQHF.

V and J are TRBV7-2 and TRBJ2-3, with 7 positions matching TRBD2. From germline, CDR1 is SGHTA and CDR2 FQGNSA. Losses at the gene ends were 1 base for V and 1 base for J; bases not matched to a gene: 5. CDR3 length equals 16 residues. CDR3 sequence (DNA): TGTGCCAGCAGCTTAGTCGGTCGGGGGGGCACAGATACGCAGTATTTT. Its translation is CASSLVGRGGTDTQYF.

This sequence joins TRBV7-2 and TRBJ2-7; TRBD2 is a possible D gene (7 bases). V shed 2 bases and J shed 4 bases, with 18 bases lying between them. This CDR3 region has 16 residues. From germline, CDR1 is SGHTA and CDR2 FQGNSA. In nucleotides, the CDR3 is TGTGCCAGCAGCTTAATGTCGTGGGGGGGCACGTACGAGCAGTACTTC. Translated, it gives CASSLMSWGGTYEQYF.

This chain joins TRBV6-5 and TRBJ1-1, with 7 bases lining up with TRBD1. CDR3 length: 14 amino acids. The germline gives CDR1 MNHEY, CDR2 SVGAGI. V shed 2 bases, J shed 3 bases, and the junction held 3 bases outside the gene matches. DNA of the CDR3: TGTGCCAGCAGTTACAGGGGGCAGGACACTGAAGCTTTCTTT. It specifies CASSYRGQDTEAFF.

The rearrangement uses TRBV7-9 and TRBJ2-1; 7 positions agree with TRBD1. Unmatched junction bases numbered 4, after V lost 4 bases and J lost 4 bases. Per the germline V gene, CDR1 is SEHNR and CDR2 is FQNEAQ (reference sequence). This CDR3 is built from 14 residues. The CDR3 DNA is TGTGCCAGCAGCTACCCACAGGGGTACAATGAGCAGTTCTTC. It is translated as CASSYPQGYNEQFF.

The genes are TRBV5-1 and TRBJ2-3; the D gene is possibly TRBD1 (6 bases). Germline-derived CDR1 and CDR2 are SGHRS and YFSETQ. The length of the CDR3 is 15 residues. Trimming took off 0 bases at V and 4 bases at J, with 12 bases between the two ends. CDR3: CASSLVGANPDTQYF. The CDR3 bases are TGCGCCAGCAGCTTGGTGGGGGCCAACCCAGATACGCAGTATTTT. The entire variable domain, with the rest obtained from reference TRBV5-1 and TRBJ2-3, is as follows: KAGVTQTPRYLIKTRGQQVTLSCSPISGHRSVSWYQQTPGQGLQFLFEYFSETQRNKGNFPGRFSGRQFSNSRSEMNVSTLELGDSALYLCASSLVGANPDTQYFGPGTRLTVL.

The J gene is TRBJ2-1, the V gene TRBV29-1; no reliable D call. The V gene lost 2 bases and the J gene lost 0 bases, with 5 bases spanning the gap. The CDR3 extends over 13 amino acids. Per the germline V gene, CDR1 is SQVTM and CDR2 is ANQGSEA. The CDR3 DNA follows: TGCAGCGTTGAACACGGCTCCTACAATGAGCAGTTCTTC. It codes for CSVEHGSYNEQFF.

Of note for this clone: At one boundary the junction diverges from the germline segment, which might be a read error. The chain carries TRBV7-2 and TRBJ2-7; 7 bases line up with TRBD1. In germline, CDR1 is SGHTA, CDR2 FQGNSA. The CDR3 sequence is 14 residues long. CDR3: CASSLGQVFYEQYF. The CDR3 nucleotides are TGTGCCAGCAGTTTAGGACAGGTGTTTTACGAGCAGTACTTC.

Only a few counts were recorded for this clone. CDR3 region: CASTYSFNTEAFF. In DNA, the CDR3 is TGTGCCAGCACCTACAGTTTTAACACTGAAGCTTTCTTT. The chain has TRBV6-6 and TRBJ1-1; no firm D call. CDR1 and CDR2 from the germline V gene are MNHNY and SVGAGI (reference sequence). The CDR3 extends over 13 amino acids. Trimming stripped 7 bases from V and 2 bases from J, with 11 bases between.

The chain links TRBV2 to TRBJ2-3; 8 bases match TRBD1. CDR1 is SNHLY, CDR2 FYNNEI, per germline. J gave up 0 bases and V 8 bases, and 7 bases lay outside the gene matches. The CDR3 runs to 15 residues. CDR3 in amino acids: CASQGASSSTDTQYF. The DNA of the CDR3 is TGTGCCAGCCAGGGGGCTAGCTCTAGCACAGATACGCAGTATTTT. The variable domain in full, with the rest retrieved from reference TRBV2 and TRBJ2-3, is EPEVTQTPSHQVTQMGQEVILRCVPISNHLYFYWYRQILGQKVEFLVSFYNNEISEKSEIFDDQFSVERPDGSNFTLKIRSTKLEDSAMYFCASQGASSSTDTQYFGPGTRLTVL.

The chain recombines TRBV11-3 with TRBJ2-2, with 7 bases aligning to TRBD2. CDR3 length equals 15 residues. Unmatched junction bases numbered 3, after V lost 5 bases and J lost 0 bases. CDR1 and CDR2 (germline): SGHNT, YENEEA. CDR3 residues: CASSLGLANTGELFF. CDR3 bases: TGTGCCAGCAGCCTCGGACTAGCGAACACCGGGGAGCTGTTTTTT.

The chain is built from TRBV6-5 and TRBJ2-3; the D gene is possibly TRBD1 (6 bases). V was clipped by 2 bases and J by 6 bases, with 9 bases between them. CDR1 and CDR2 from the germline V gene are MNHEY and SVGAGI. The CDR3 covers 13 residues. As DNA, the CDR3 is TGTGCCAGCAGTTACCATAGGGGGGATACGCAGTATTTT. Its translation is CASSYHRGDTQYF.

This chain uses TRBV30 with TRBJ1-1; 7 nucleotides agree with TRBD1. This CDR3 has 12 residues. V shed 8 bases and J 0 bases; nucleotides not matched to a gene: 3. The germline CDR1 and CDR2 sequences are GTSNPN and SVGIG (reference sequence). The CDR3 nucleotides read TGTGCCAGGGGGCGAATGAACACTGAAGCTTTCTTT. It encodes CARGRMNTEAFF.

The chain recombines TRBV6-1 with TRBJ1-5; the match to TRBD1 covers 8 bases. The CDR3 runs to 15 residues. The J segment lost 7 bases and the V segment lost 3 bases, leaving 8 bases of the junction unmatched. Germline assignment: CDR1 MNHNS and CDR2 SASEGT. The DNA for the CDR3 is TGTGCCAGCAGTGAGTGGACAGGGACGTTCCAGCCCCAGCATTTT. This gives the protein CASSEWTGTFQPQHF.

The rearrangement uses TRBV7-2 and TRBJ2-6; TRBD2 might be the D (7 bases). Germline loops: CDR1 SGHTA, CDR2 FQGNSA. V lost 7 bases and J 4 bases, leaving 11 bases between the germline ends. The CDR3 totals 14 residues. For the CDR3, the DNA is TGTGCCAGCAAGGGGGGGCAAGGGGCCAACGTCCTGACTTTC. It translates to CASKGGQGANVLTF.

CDR3 in amino acids: CASTNLEGGDTQYF. CDR3 nucleotides: TGCGCCAGCACCAACTTAGAGGGAGGAGATACGCAGTATTTT. V gene TRBV10-2 combines with J gene TRBJ2-3; tentative D call: TRBD2 (6 bases). The V gene lost 7 bases and the J gene lost 5 bases, with 16 bases spanning the gap. CDR1 is WSHSY and CDR2 is SAAADI in the germline V gene. This CDR3 has 14 amino acids.